The clone carrying this T cell receptor beta chain was detected only once. The CDR3 loop spans 19 amino acids. CDR1 is LGHNA, CDR2 YSLEER, per germline. The germline V and J ends were trimmed by 0 bases and 4 bases, with 24 bases remaining between them. The entry originates in a study of blood T cell repertoires in COVID-19. As for the study in general: The study drew acute and convalescent COVID-19 samples from the United States, Italy and Spain.

Generated by immunoSEQ multiplex PCR, the TCRdb table keeps only in-frame clones and is missing some. The table lists 85,000 to 90,000 clones, roughly 89% of them singletons. The source of this sequence is a woman over 75 with active COVID-19. Source material: peripheral blood. V gene TRBV4-3 combines with J gene TRBJ1-2; D ambiguous. The CDR3 DNA reads TGCGCCAGCAGCCAAGATACTTGGCGGGAACCTTGGTCGACCTATGGCTACACCTTC. Translation gives CASSQDTWREPWSTYGYTF.